This T cell receptor (beta chain) was documented in a study of PD-1 blockade in classical Hodgkin lymphoma. In the study overall: Patients were administered nivolumab (3 mg/kg intravenously) every 2 weeks.

This table comes from immunoSEQ multiplex PCR, and its TCRdb copy is limited to in-frame clones, with some not included. The sample lists 80,000 to 95,000 clones, 75% to 85% occurring once. Overall study findings and caveats: As was reported, newly diagnosed patients showed lower baseline TCR diversity than healthy donors did. By C4D1, CD4+ diversity increased significantly, especially in complete responders.

Details on this clone: No antigen is known for it.

Time point given: cycle 4 day 1 (C4D1), after 6 weeks of nivolumab. Each patient relapsed following autologous stem cell transplantation, and prior brentuximab vedotin exposure differed. The V and J ends lost 6 bases and 4 bases respectively, with 16 bases between them. The CDR3 spans 15 residues. Per germline, CDR1 MNHNS and CDR2 SASEGT. This receptor was taken from a human donor with classical Hodgkin lymphoma. V gene TRBV6-1 combines with J gene TRBJ1-5, with D possibly matching TRBD1 (6 bases). The sequences come from peripheral blood mononuclear cells (PBMCs), collected before the fourth cycle of nivolumab. The CDR3 loop reads CASRGTGSRNQPQHF. The CDR3 DNA is TGTGCCAGCAGGGGCACAGGGTCCAGAAATCAGCCCCAGCATTTT.